These 20 T cell receptor beta chains share one sample of origin, sequenced in a study of post-analysis software for immune sequencing data. These receptors' antigens are unknown. Study-wide results and limits: TRBV segments more frequent in patients than in controls numbered roughly 5 and included TRBV5-6, TRBV5-1 and TRBV20-1.

Presence of unique molecular identifiers characterized the TCR beta cDNA libraries. TCRdb re-called the PCR reads with MiXCR, one entry per CDR3 protein. The sample lists about 680,000 distinct CDR3 sequences; about 60% were seen once. The sequencing input was blood. Receptor source: a girl between 2 and 10 years old with multiple sclerosis.

The chain links TRBV4-1 to TRBJ1-1; maybe TRBD1 (5 bases). The CDR3 consists of 12 residues. The germline V gene encodes CDR1 MGHRA and CDR2 YSYEKL. The V and J ends lost 4 bases and 9 bases respectively, with 12 bases between them. CDR3 nucleotides: TGCGCCAGCAGCCGAACGGGGGGGAAAGCTTTCTTT. As protein: CASSRTGGKAFF.

The chain combines TRBV27 with TRBJ1-1; TRBD1 aligns across 8 bases. The CDR3 is 15 residues long. Germline V gene data show CDR1 as MNHEY and CDR2 as SMNVEV (reference sequence). The junction had 6 bases not matched to a gene; V was cut back by 5 bases and J by 1 base. The DNA for the CDR3 is TGTGCCAGCAGTCCAATCGGACAGGGGAACACTGAAGCTTTCTTT. Its translation is CASSPIGQGNTEAFF.

This clonotype was observed a few times. The chain uses TRBV11-2 and TRBJ2-3; 10 bases fit TRBD1. Germline V gives CDR1 SGHAT, CDR2 FQNNGV. This CDR3 region has 16 residues. The V segment lost 4 bases and the J segment 6 bases; nucleotides outside the gene matches: 10. The CDR3 sequence: CASSSTGQGKGDTQYF. CDR3 DNA sequence: TGTGCCAGCAGCTCTACGGGACAGGGGAAAGGTGATACGCAGTATTTT.

The rearrangement joins TRBV20-1 to TRBJ2-5; 10 bases line up with TRBD1. This CDR3 region has 14 residues. V was pared by 5 bases and J by 5 bases, with 8 bases of the junction left unmatched. Germline values: CDR1 DFQATT, CDR2 SNEGSKA (reference sequence). CDR3 bases: TGCAGTGCTCTCCGGACAGGGGGAGGTGAGACCCAGTACTTC. Amino acid sequence: CSALRTGGGETQYF.

This chain links TRBV4-1 with TRBJ1-4, with TRBD1 matching 8 bases. The J segment lost 0 bases and the V segment lost 2 bases, leaving 2 bases of the junction unmatched. This CDR3 spans 16 amino acids. Germline V gene data show CDR1 as MGHRA and CDR2 as YSYEKL. Here the CDR3 reads CASSQPQGATNEKLFF. In DNA, the CDR3 is TGCGCCAGCAGCCAACCACAGGGGGCAACTAATGAAAAACTGTTTTTT.

The chain carries TRBV20-1 and TRBJ1-1, with D possibly being TRBD1 (5 bases). The germline V gene has CDR1 DFQATT and CDR2 SNEGSKA (reference sequence). V lost 7 bases, J lost 3 bases, and 9 bases lay in between. CDR3 length: 11 residues. The CDR3 nucleotides read TGCAGTGTGGCCAGGGACACTGAAGCTTTCTTT. Translating it yields CSVARDTEAFF.

The CDR3 region is CASSPKVFQETQYF. CDR3 DNA sequence: TGTGCCAGCAGTCCGAAGGTATTCCAAGAGACCCAGTACTTC. V gene TRBV12-3 or TRBV12-4 combines with J gene TRBJ2-5; the D is unclear. This CDR3 has 14 residues. The V end lost 5 bases, the J end lost 1 base, and 11 bases lay between the germline ends.

V gene TRBV6-4 combines with J gene TRBJ2-1; 7 bases line up with TRBD2. Germline CDR1 reads MRHNA; CDR2 reads SNTAGT. This CDR3 is built from 16 residues. V lost 0 bases to trimming and J lost 6 bases; unmatched junction nucleotides: 8. Here the CDR3 reads CASSDSRTRGSNEQFF. As DNA, the CDR3 is TGTGCCAGCAGTGACTCCCGGACCCGCGGGAGCAATGAGCAGTTCTTC.

The V gene is TRBV12-3 or TRBV12-4, the J gene TRBJ2-1; 13 bases are shared with TRBD2. The CDR3 covers 14 residues. With 6 bases clipped from V and 9 bases from J, the junction kept 5 bases outside the gene matches. CDR3 bases: TGTGCCAGCAGCCGGGGACTAGCGGGGAGTGAGCAGTTCTTC. Amino acid sequence: CASSRGLAGSEQFF.

The V call is TRBV5-1, the J call TRBJ2-7; D may be TRBD2 (6 bases). V was trimmed by 2 bases and J by 0 bases, leaving 18 bases between them. Germline assignment: CDR1 SGHRS and CDR2 YFSETQ. CDR3 length equals 17 residues. In DNA, the CDR3 is TGCGCCAGCAGCTTACTTTCAGCGGGTTCAAGCTCCTACGAGCAGTACTTC. Its translation is CASSLLSAGSSSYEQYF.

This clonotype was seen only a few times. This CDR3 reads CSVDGGGSVGSKNIQYF. The CDR3 DNA is TGCAGCGTTGATGGGGGAGGTAGCGTAGGATCCAAAAACATTCAGTACTTC. The V gene is TRBV29-1, the J gene TRBJ2-4; weak D call: TRBD2 (6 bases). Germline CDR1 is SQVTM and CDR2 is ANQGSEA. CDR3 length: 17 residues. V dropped 3 bases and J dropped 2 bases, with 20 bases sitting between them.

This clonotype has more than one count but fewer than ten. This sequence joins TRBV24-1 and TRBJ2-1, with D unclear. The V gene's germline CDR1 is KGHDR and CDR2 SFDVKD. This CDR3 spans 11 amino acids. The germline V and J ends were trimmed by 4 bases and 9 bases, with 6 bases remaining between them. CDR3 amino acids: CATSEIGEQFF. CDR3 coding DNA: TGTGCCACCAGTGAGATCGGTGAGCAGTTCTTC.

The rearrangement uses TRBV6-2 or TRBV6-3 and TRBJ2-1; 9 bases align to TRBD1. There are 13 residues in the CDR3. The J segment lost 9 bases and the V segment lost 6 bases, leaving 6 bases of the junction unmatched. Germline CDR1 reads MNHEY; CDR2 reads SVGEGT. The CDR3 sequence: CASRRTGDREQFF. Here the CDR3 DNA reads TGTGCCAGCAGGCGGACAGGGGATCGTGAGCAGTTCTTC.

This clonotype is a singleton in its sample. This rearrangement joins TRBV29-1 to TRBJ2-1; 9 bases fit TRBD2. Trimming cost V 7 bases and J 7 bases; bases outside gene matches: 8. The CDR3 loop spans 13 amino acids. Germline CDR1 reads SQVTM; CDR2 reads ANQGSEA. For the CDR3, the DNA is TGCAGCGCCTTGCGGGGGGGAGCTAATGAGCAGTTCTTC. Translating it yields CSALRGGANEQFF.

This rearrangement joins TRBV5-1 to TRBJ2-1; TRBD2 agrees at 7 bases. CDR1 is SGHRS, CDR2 YFSETQ, per germline. The CDR3 contains 14 residues. Trimming took 6 bases from V and 8 from J; bases not matched to a gene: 11. The DNA for the CDR3 is TGCGCCAGCATTCAAGACCCGGGGGGAGATGAGCAGTTCTTC. It yields the protein CASIQDPGGDEQFF.

This sequence joins TRBV12-3 or TRBV12-4 and TRBJ1-5; no firm D call. V lost 1 base, J lost 8 bases, and 3 bases lay in between. The CDR3 extends over 11 amino acids. The CDR3 coding sequence is TGTGCCAGCAGTTTAGAGGAGCCCCAGCATTTT. Protein sequence: CASSLEEPQHF.

The V call is TRBV10-3, the J call TRBJ2-2; no clear D. CDR3 size: 14 residues. Germline assignment: CDR1 ENHRY and CDR2 SYGVKD. The germline V and J ends were trimmed by 8 bases and 0 bases, with 10 bases remaining between them. The CDR3 DNA follows: TGTGCCATCTCGGGCATACCGAACACCGGGGAGCTGTTTTTT. Amino acids: CAISGIPNTGELFF.

The CDR3 loop reads CSARRTSEGEQYF. Here the CDR3 DNA reads TGCAGTGCTCGAAGGACTAGCGAGGGCGAGCAGTACTTC. This rearrangement joins TRBV20-1 to TRBJ2-7; 9 bases map to TRBD2. The ends lost 5 bases at V and 6 bases at J; junction bases unmatched: 8. CDR3 size: 13 residues. Germline values: CDR1 DFQATT, CDR2 SNEGSKA (reference sequence).

This chain uses TRBV6-5 with TRBJ2-3, with 8 bases matching TRBD2. After removal of 1 base from V and 6 bases from J, the junction contained 18 bases not matched to a gene. CDR1 is MNHEY and CDR2 is SVGAGI in the germline V gene. The CDR3 loop spans 19 amino acids. The CDR3 DNA reads TGTGCCAGCAGTTACTACAAGCCGGGGGGGCCCTCCGTGACGGATACGCAGTATTTT. Protein sequence: CASSYYKPGGPSVTDTQYF.

The chain uses TRBV6-2 or TRBV6-3 and TRBJ1-2, with D possibly matching TRBD1 (5 bases). Germline CDR1 and CDR2: MNHEY and SVGEGT. Trimming shortened V by 5 bases and J by 8 bases, and 15 bases separated the two germline ends. There are 13 residues in the CDR3. CDR3 in DNA: TGTGCCAGCAGTCTTCAGGGAAGGAAGGGCTACACCTTC. This codes for CASSLQGRKGYTF.